This T cell receptor (beta chain) is drawn from a study of blood T cell repertoires in COVID-19. Study details: PBMCs, B-cell-depleted T cells, or T cells provided the cDNA or gDNA that made up the material.

Authors' data handling: Amplification of reference gene primers provided the estimated nucleated cell counts. Measured with immunoSEQ multiplex PCR; TCRdb has only the in-frame clones, and not every one. D and trimming were read from the DNA, whereas the V and J calls and clone size are those reported in that table. This sample has about 39,000 clones; 85% occur once, and the top ten carry roughly 9.9%. This TCR was recovered from a human donor in a cohort sampled during active COVID-19. The sample taken for sequencing was peripheral blood.

The CDR3 region has the DNA TGTGCCAGCAGTTTTTCACTGCTGGGCAGGGTCATTGGCTACACCTTC. Amino acids: CASSFSLLGRVIGYTF. V and J are TRBV6-5 and TRBJ1-2, with D possibly TRBD1 on 5 matching bases. The ends were cut back, 4 bases at V and 7 bases at J, with 22 bases in the middle. The germline V gene has CDR1 MNHEY and CDR2 SVGAGI. This CDR3 has 16 residues.